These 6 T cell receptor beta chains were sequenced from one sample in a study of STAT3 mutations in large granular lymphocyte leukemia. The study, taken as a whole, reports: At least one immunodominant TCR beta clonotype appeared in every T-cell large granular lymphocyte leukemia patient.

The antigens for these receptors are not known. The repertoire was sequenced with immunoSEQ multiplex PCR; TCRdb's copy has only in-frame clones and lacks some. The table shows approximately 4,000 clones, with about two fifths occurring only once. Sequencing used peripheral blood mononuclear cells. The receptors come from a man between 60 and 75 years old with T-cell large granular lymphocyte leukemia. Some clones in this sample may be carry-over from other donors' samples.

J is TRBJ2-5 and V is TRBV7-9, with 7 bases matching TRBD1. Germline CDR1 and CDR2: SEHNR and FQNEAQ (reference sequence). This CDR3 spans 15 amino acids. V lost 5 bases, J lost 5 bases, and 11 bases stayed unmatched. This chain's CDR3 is CASSPEAGGRETQYF. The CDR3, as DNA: TGTGCCAGCAGCCCCGAAGCAGGGGGACGGGAGACCCAGTACTTC.

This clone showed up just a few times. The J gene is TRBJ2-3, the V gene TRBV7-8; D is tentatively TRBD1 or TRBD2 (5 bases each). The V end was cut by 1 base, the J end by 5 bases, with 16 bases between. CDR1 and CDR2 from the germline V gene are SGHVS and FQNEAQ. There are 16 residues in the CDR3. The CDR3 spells CASSLEAGSAGDTQYF. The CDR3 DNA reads TGTGCCAGCAGCTTAGAGGCAGGGAGCGCTGGAGATACGCAGTATTTT.

CDR3 protein: CASSSYDRDEQYF. The CDR3 nucleotides are TGTGCCAGCAGCTCATACGACAGGGACGAGCAGTACTTC. V usage is TRBV9 and J usage is TRBJ2-7, with TRBD1 matching over 7 bases. The CDR3 has 13 amino acids. The germline V gene encodes CDR1 SGDLS and CDR2 YYNGEE. Trimming cost V 4 bases and J 5 bases; bases outside gene matches: 6.

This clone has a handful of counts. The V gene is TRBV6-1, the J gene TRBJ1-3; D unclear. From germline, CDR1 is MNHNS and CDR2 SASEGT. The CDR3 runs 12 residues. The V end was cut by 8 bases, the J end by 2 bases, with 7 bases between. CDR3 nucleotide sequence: TGTGCCAGCCTACTAGCTGGAAACACCATATATTTT. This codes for CASLLAGNTIYF.

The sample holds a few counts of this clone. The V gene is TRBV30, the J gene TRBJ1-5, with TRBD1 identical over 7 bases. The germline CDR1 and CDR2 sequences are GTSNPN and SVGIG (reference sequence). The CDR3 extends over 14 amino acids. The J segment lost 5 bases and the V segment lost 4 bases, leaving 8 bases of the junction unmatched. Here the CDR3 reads CAWTGGGGHQPQHF. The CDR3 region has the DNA TGTGCCTGGACCGGAGGAGGGGGCCATCAGCCCCAGCATTTT.

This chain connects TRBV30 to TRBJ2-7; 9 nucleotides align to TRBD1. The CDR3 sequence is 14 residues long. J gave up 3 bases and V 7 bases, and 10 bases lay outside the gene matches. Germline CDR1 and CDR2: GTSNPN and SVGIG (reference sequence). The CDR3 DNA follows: TGTGCCTTCTCGAGGGACAGGGTGGGCTACGAGCAGTACTTC. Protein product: CAFSRDRVGYEQYF. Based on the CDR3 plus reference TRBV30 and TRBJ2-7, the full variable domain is SQTIHQWPATLVQPVGSPLSLECTVEGTSNPNLYWYRQAAGRGLQLLFYSVGIGQISSEVPQNLSASRPQDRQFILSSKKLLLSDSGFYLCAFSRDRVGYEQYFGPGTRLTVT.